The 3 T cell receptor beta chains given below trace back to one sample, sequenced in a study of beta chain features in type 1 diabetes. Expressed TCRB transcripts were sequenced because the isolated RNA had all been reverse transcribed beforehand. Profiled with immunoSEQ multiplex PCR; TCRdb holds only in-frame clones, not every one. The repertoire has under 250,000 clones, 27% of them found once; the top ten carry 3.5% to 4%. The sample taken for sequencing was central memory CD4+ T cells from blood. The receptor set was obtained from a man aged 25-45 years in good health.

CDR3 residues: CASSNRLAGASDTQYF. CDR3 nucleotides: TGTGCCAGCAGTAATCGACTAGCGGGGGCATCAGATACGCAGTATTTT. V and J are TRBV28 and TRBJ2-3, with 12 bases matching TRBD2. This CDR3 spans 16 amino acids. CDR1 is MDHEN, CDR2 SYDVKM, per germline. The trim removed 5 bases at V and 4 bases at J, leaving 7 bases unmatched.

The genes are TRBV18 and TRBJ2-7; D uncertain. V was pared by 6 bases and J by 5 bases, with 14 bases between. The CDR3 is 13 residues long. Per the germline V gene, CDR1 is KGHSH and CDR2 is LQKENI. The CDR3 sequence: CASSPWGRNEQYF. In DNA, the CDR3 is TGTGCCAGCTCCCCCTGGGGTAGGAACGAGCAGTACTTC.

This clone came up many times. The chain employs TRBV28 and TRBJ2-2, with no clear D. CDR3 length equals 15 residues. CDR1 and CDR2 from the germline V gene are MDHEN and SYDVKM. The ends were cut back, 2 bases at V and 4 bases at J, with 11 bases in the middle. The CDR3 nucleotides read TGTGCCAGCAGTTTAAGTGGGATGGGCACCGGGGAGCTGTTTTTT. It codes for CASSLSGMGTGELFF.